The TCR beta chain described here comes from a study of blood T cell repertoires in COVID-19. Study summary: Researchers got acute and convalescent COVID-19 samples from the United States, Italy and Spain.

Profiled with immunoSEQ multiplex PCR; TCRdb holds only in-frame clones, not every one. The sample carries roughly 250,000 clones, about 90% recorded once. The CDR3 runs to 15 residues. Per germline, CDR1 LNHNV and CDR2 YYDKDF (reference sequence). Trimming removed 1 base from V and 8 bases from J; junction bases left unmatched: 8. Input material: peripheral blood. This TCR was sampled from a woman in her 50s with acute or convalescent COVID-19. The V gene is TRBV15, the J gene TRBJ1-1, with 9 bases identical to TRBD1. The CDR3 DNA reads TGTGCCACCAGCAGAGGCGGGGGAGACAGGGGGGAAGCTTTCTTT. Its translation is CATSRGGGDRGEAFF. The full variable domain, with the rest looked up from reference TRBV15 and TRBJ1-1, is DAMVIQNPRYQVTQFGKPVTLSCSQTLNHNVMYWYQQKSSQAPKLLFHYYDKDFNNEADTPDNFQSRRPNTSFCFLDIRSPGLGDTAMYLCATSRGGGDRGEAFFGQGTRLTVV.